Each of the 16 T cell receptor beta chains below was sequenced from the same sample in a study of immune evolution from preneoplasia to lung adenocarcinoma. The data were produced by immunoSEQ multiplex PCR, yet TCRdb's version contains in-frame clones alone and is incomplete. Here the sample spans 5,500 to 7,000 clones, 75% to 85% being singletons. The sample was FFPE adjacent normal lung tissue. These receptor sequences come from a person between 60 and 79 years old with lung adenocarcinoma.

The rearrangement uses TRBV4-2 and TRBJ2-7, with D possibly matching TRBD2 (5 bases). This CDR3 is 14 amino acids long. Germline values: CDR1 LGHNA, CDR2 YNFKEQ. Trimming left V 0 bases short and J 6 bases short, with 12 bases between. CDR3 sequence reads: CASSQDPSSGEQYF. The CDR3, as DNA: TGTGCCAGCAGCCAAGACCCGTCGAGCGGCGAGCAGTACTTC.

The V and J genes are TRBV15 and TRBJ1-5; D is unresolved. The V end was cut by 5 bases, the J end by 6 bases, with 17 bases between. Germline V gives CDR1 LNHNV, CDR2 YYDKDF (reference sequence). The CDR3 has 15 amino acids. As DNA, the CDR3 is TGTGCCACCAGCCACGATCTGCAGGCGACTCAGCCCCAGCATTTT. This sequence encodes CATSHDLQATQPQHF.

The rearrangement links TRBV18 to TRBJ1-1; D ambiguous. Germline V gives CDR1 KGHSH, CDR2 LQKENI. Between the trimmed V and J ends, which lost 2 bases and 3 bases, there was a span of 10 bases. CDR3 length: 14 amino acids. The CDR3, as DNA: TGTGCCAGCTCACCAGGCTTTGGGGACACTGAAGCTTTCTTT. It codes for CASSPGFGDTEAFF.

The rearrangement links TRBV19 to TRBJ1-1; the D is unclear. Trimming left V 5 bases short and J 11 bases short, with 15 bases between. Germline loops: CDR1 LNHDA, CDR2 SQIVND (reference sequence). The CDR3 length is 12 residues. As DNA, the CDR3 is TGTGCCAGTAGTGGCCTACGGGCGACTGCTTTCTTT. This sequence encodes CASSGLRATAFF.

The V and J genes are TRBV30 and TRBJ2-2, with TRBD1 identical over 7 bases. From germline, CDR1 is GTSNPN and CDR2 SVGIG (reference sequence). V dropped 3 bases and J dropped 5; count of bases not matched to a gene: 6. This CDR3 is built from 14 residues. CDR3 sequence: CAWSSGGWTGELFF. As DNA, the CDR3 is TGTGCCTGGAGCTCAGGGGGTTGGACCGGGGAGCTGTTTTTT.

The genes are TRBV7-9 and TRBJ2-7; unclear D gene. The germline gives CDR1 SEHNR, CDR2 FQNEAQ (reference sequence). V gave up 0 bases and J gave up 3 bases, with 6 bases separating them. The CDR3 is made up of 13 amino acids. In DNA form, the CDR3 reads TGTGCCAGCAGCTTAGCGCGGAACTACGAGCAGTACTTC. It is translated as CASSLARNYEQYF.

The genes are TRBV4-1 and TRBJ1-3; 8 bases fit TRBD1. The V and J ends lost 4 bases and 0 bases, in that order; junction bases with no gene match: 2. CDR1 and CDR2 from the germline V gene are MGHRA and YSYEKL. The CDR3 has 15 residues. The CDR3 is CASSLGTGSGNTIYF. The DNA of the CDR3 is TGCGCCAGCAGCCTCGGGACAGGCTCTGGAAACACCATATATTTT.

The chain joins TRBV6-1 to TRBJ2-7; D is uncertain. Germline loops: CDR1 MNHNS, CDR2 SASEGT. The ends were cut back, 6 bases at V and 1 base at J, with 7 bases in the middle. The CDR3 contains 12 residues. In nucleotides, the CDR3 is TGTGCCAGCAGGGTCAGTTCCTACGAGCAGTACTTC. Amino acid sequence: CASRVSSYEQYF.

The chain recombines TRBV7-9 with TRBJ2-2; D call uncertain. Germline V lookup: CDR1 SEHNR, CDR2 FQNEAQ (reference sequence). Trimming pared 2 bases from V and 4 bases from J, leaving 5 bases between. There are 13 residues in the CDR3. CDR3 coding DNA: TGTGCCAGCAGCTTACAGATCACCGGGGAGCTGTTTTTT. Its translation: CASSLQITGELFF.

V usage is TRBV6-1 and J usage is TRBJ2-1; 7 bases match TRBD2. The V gene's germline CDR1 is MNHNS and CDR2 SASEGT. The CDR3 spans 15 residues. With 7 bases clipped from V and 3 bases from J, the junction kept 9 bases outside the gene matches. As DNA, the CDR3 is TGTGCCAGCACTCTCGGAGCGGGGAGCTACAATGAGCAGTTCTTC. Protein: CASTLGAGSYNEQFF.

The chain couples TRBV6-4 to TRBJ2-1; 7 positions match TRBD2. Germline V gives CDR1 MRHNA, CDR2 SNTAGT. With V trimmed by 4 bases and J by 7 bases, 10 bases remained unmatched. The CDR3 contains 15 residues. This CDR3 reads CASSVGAGDVNEQFF. The CDR3 DNA reads TGTGCCAGCAGTGTTGGCGCGGGGGATGTTAATGAGCAGTTCTTC.

This chain uses TRBV2 with TRBJ2-5; D is unclear. Germline CDR1 and CDR2: SNHLY and FYNNEI. This CDR3 spans 11 amino acids. V gave up 8 bases and J gave up 4 bases, with 8 bases separating them. CDR3 protein: CASRIAETQYF. Here the CDR3 DNA reads TGTGCCAGCCGGATAGCAGAGACCCAGTACTTC.

The V and J genes are TRBV4-1 and TRBJ2-5, with 9 bases fitting TRBD2. After removal of 2 bases from V and 5 bases from J, the junction contained 9 bases not matched to a gene. Germline lookup yields CDR1 MGHRA and CDR2 YSYEKL. There are 16 residues in the CDR3. CDR3 loop: CASSQSSGRPFETQYF. The CDR3, as DNA: TGCGCCAGCAGCCAATCCAGCGGGAGGCCGTTTGAGACCCAGTACTTC.

V gene TRBV29-1 combines with J gene TRBJ1-2; 11 bases agree with TRBD1. The CDR3 is 14 amino acids. After removal of 7 bases from V and 2 bases from J, the junction contained 6 bases not matched to a gene. The germline CDR1 and CDR2 sequences are SQVTM and ANQGSEA. CDR3 sequence (DNA): TGCAGCGAGGGGAGGACAGGGGGCAACTATGGCTACACCTTC. It codes for CSEGRTGGNYGYTF.

The genes are TRBV18 and TRBJ1-4, with no clear D. There are 15 residues in the CDR3. The V end was cut by 1 base, the J end by 8 bases, with 14 bases between. CDR1 and CDR2 (germline): KGHSH, LQKENI. CDR3 protein: CASSPRSVQGEKLFF. In nucleotides, the CDR3 is TGTGCCAGCTCACCACGGTCCGTCCAAGGGGAAAAACTGTTTTTT.

V and J are TRBV5-6 and TRBJ2-7; D might be TRBD2 (6 bases). This CDR3 is 16 amino acids long. Germline V gene data show CDR1 as SGHDT and CDR2 as YYEEEE. Trimming removed 4 bases from V and 0 bases from J, with 17 bases in between. In DNA form, the CDR3 reads TGTGCCAGCAGCCCGGACGGGGGTGGAACCTCCTACGAGCAGTACTTC. Translated, it gives CASSPDGGGTSYEQYF.